This TCR beta chain was recovered during a study of monozygotic twins with cystic fibrosis. The method was immunoSEQ multiplex PCR; TCRdb's version includes in-frame clones alone and lacks a portion of them. This table has roughly 14,000 clones, around 93% appearing once. This clone occurred a few times. This TCR came from a girl aged 2-10 years with cystic fibrosis. The specimen was blood.

CDR3 nucleotide sequence: TGTGCCAGCATGTCAAGTGGCAGGATGAACACCATATATTTT. Amino acid sequence: CASMSSGRMNTIYF. The rearrangement links TRBV6-1 to TRBJ1-3, with D unresolved. V was cut by 7 bases and J by 7 bases, with 17 bases left in between. The CDR3 runs 14 residues. Per the germline V gene, CDR1 is MNHNS and CDR2 is SASEGT.